This T cell receptor (beta chain) was captured by sequencing in a study of OX40 agonist ivuxolimab in advanced cancers. Study details: Dose-escalation cases comprised hepatocellular carcinoma, melanoma, renal cell or head and neck cancer.

Some clones are missing from TCRdb's copy, which holds only in-frame ones; the method was immunoSEQ multiplex PCR. The table lists around 62,000 clones, roughly 87% of them singletons. Any history of autoimmune disease or systemic immunosuppression disqualified patients. This CDR3 comprises 12 residues. CDR1 and CDR2 from the germline V gene are LNHDA and SQIVND (reference sequence). The germline V and J ends were trimmed by 3 bases and 6 bases, with 8 bases remaining between them. This clone has just a few counts. The sample was CD4+ or CD8+ T cells sorted from blood, taken in a trial of the OX40 agonist ivuxolimab. The clonotype originates from an adult with an advanced solid tumor such as melanoma, head and neck, liver or kidney cancer. The genes are TRBV19 and TRBJ1-1; D remains unclear. The CDR3 DNA reads TGTGCCAGTAGTATTGGCGGCGCTGAAGCTTTCTTT. Residues: CASSIGGAEAFF.